The present T cell receptor (beta chain) was sequenced within a study of shared clonotypes between healthy human individuals. Sequencing used immunoSEQ multiplex PCR; TCRdb keeps in-frame clones, though not all of them. The table includes fewer than 400,000 clones, 74% detected once. The CDR3 contains 16 residues. Germline lookup yields CDR1 LNHDA and CDR2 SQIVND (reference sequence). V was pared by 3 bases and J by 0 bases, with 7 bases of the junction left unmatched. This clone came up once. CD4+ cells were split into CD45RA+ naive and CD45RA-negative memory subsets. Sample: memory CD4+ T cells sorted from blood. Subset indicated: CD45RA-negative fraction. The V call is TRBV19, the J call TRBJ2-5, with 7 bases aligning to TRBD1. The TCR sequence derives from a man aged 30 to 39 in good health. CDR3 region: CASSMRTGMYQETQYF. In nucleotides, the CDR3 is TGTGCCAGTAGTATGCGGACAGGCATGTACCAAGAGACCCAGTACTTC.